This TCR beta chain was captured in a study of cytomegalovirus exposure and HLA in healthy donors. Study-wide results and caveats: It was reportedly the case that the classifier diagnosed cytomegalovirus status with high specificity and sensitivity.

Trimming took 4 bases from V and 5 from J; bases not matched to a gene: 7. CDR1 and CDR2 (germline): LGHNA, YSLEER. There are 14 residues in the CDR3. Method: immunoSEQ multiplex PCR; TCRdb's copy keeps in-frame clones and lacks some. The data show over 150,000 clones, 80% to 90% seen once. Concerning this clone itself: Its antigen is not known.

Donors were drawn from the approximately 120-subject validation cohort, separate from the roughly 700-subject first cohort. Sequencing used PBMCs. This chain uses TRBV4-3 with TRBJ1-2; 7 bases align to TRBD1. The origin of this receptor is a woman aged 18-29 years in good health and CMV-seronegative. CDR3 in amino acids: CASSRGQYEYGYTF. The CDR3 DNA reads as TGCGCCAGCAGCCGGGGACAGTATGAATATGGCTACACCTTC.